Here is one TCR beta chain with its context. As yet, its antigen is unknown. The sample originates from a study of shared clonotypes between healthy human individuals. V was clipped by 4 bases and J by 2 bases, with 13 bases between them. CDR1 is ENHRY, CDR2 SYGVKD, per germline. The CDR3 has 15 amino acids. Per the original data handling: Junction-only sequences without quality scores were provided by ImmunoSEQ, so filtering was different. TCRdb's copy holds only in-frame clones and misses some; the assay was immunoSEQ multiplex PCR. Clone size and the V and J calls come from that table; the DNA yielded D and trimming. The data contain more than 2 million clones, about 95% of them singletons. The CD4+ fraction was divided into a CD45RA+ naive subset and a CD45RA-negative memory subset. Whole-study results and caveats: Read depth was anticipated to influence clonotype sharing among donors. The sharing of 4.5% to 5% of naive CD4 clonotypes was seen across a few donors.

The J gene is TRBJ2-3, the V gene TRBV10-3, with D perhaps being TRBD1 or TRBD2 (5 bases each). This clonotype was obtained from a young man in good health. Sequences were obtained from naive CD4+ T cells sorted from blood. Subset specified: CD45RA+ positively selected. The CDR3, as DNA: TGTGCCATCAGTGCGTATAGTGGGACCACAGATACGCAGTATTTT. Translation: CAISAYSGTTDTQYF.